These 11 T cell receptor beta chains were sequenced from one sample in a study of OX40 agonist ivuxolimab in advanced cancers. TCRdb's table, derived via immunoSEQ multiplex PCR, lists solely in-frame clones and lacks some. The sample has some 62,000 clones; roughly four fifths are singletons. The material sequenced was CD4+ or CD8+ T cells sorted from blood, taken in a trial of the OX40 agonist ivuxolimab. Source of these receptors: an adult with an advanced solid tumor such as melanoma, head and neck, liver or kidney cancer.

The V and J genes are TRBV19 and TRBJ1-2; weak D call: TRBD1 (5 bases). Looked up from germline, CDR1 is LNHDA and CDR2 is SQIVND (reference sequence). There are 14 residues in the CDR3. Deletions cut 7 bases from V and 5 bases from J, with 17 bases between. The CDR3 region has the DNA TGTGCCAGTAAGAACCGGGGCCAGCTTTATGGCTACACCTTC. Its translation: CASKNRGQLYGYTF. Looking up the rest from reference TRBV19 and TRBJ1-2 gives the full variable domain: DGGITQSPKYLFRKEGQNVTLSCEQNLNHDAMYWYRQDPGQGLRLIYYSQIVNDFQKGDIAEGYSVSREKKESFPLTVTSAQKNPTAFYLCASKNRGQLYGYTFGSGTRLTVV.

The CDR3 loop is CASSELRTTGNEQFF. The CDR3 DNA reads TGTGCCAGCAGTGAACTCCGGACTACAGGAAATGAGCAGTTCTTC. The chain joins TRBV2 to TRBJ2-1; D is possibly TRBD2 (6 bases). In germline, CDR1 is SNHLY, CDR2 FYNNEI. This CDR3 has 15 amino acids. Trimming took 2 bases from V and 7 from J, leaving 15 bases between them.

Here the CDR3 DNA reads TGTGCCTGGAGTCGAACAGGTCCCGAGCAGTACTTC. It codes for CAWSRTGPEQYF. The gene calls are TRBV30 and TRBJ2-7, with D tentatively TRBD1 (5 bases). The CDR3 consists of 12 residues. V was clipped by 2 bases and J by 6 bases, with 11 bases between them. Looked up from germline, CDR1 is GTSNPN and CDR2 is SVGIG (reference sequence).

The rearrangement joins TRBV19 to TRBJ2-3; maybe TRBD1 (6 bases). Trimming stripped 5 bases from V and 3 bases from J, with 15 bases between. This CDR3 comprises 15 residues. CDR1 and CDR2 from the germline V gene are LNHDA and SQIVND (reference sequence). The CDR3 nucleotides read TGTGCCAGTAGTTCCGGGACAATAATTACAGATACGCAGTATTTT. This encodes CASSSGTIITDTQYF.

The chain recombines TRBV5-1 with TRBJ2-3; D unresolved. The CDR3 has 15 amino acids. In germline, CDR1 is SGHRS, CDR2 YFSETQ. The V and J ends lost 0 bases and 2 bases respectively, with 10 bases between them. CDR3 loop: CASSLVGGNTDTQYF. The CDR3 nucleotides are TGCGCCAGCAGCTTGGTTGGTGGAAACACAGATACGCAGTATTTT.

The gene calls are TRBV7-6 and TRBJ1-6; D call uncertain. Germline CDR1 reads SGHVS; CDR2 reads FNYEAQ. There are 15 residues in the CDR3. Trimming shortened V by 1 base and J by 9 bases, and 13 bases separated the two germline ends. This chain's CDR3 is CASSLEHGVGSPLHF. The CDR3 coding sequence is TGTGCCAGCAGCTTAGAACATGGGGTGGGTTCACCCCTCCACTTT.

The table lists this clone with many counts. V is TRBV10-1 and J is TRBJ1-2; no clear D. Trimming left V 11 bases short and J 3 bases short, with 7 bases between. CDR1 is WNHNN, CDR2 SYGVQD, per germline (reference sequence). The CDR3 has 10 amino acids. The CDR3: CASPHYGYTF. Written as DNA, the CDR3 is TGCGCCTCGCCCCACTATGGCTACACCTTC.

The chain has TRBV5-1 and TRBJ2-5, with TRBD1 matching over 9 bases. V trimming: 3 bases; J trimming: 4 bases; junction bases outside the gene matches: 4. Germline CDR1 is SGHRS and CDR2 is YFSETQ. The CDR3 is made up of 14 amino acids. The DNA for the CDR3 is TGCGCCAGCAGCTCGGACAGGGGAGGAGAGACCCAGTACTTC. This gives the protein CASSSDRGGETQYF.

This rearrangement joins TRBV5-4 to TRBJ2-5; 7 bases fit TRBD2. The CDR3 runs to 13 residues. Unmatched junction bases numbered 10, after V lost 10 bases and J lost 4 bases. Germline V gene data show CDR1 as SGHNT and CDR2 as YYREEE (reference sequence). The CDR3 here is CASTWGGSETQYF. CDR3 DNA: TGTGCCTCTACATGGGGGGGGTCAGAGACCCAGTACTTC.

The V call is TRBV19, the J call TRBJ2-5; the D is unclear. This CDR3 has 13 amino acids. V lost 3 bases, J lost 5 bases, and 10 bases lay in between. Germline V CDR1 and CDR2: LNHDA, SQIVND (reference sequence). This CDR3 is CASSIFSTETQYF. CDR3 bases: TGTGCCAGTAGTATTTTTAGCACGGAGACCCAGTACTTC.

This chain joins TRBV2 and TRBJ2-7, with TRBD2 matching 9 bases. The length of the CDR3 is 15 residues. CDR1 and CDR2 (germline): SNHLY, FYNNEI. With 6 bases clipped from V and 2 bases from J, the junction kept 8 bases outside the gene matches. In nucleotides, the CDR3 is TGTGCCAGCAGCGATCGGACTAGCGTCACCTACGAGCAGTACTTC. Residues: CASSDRTSVTYEQYF.